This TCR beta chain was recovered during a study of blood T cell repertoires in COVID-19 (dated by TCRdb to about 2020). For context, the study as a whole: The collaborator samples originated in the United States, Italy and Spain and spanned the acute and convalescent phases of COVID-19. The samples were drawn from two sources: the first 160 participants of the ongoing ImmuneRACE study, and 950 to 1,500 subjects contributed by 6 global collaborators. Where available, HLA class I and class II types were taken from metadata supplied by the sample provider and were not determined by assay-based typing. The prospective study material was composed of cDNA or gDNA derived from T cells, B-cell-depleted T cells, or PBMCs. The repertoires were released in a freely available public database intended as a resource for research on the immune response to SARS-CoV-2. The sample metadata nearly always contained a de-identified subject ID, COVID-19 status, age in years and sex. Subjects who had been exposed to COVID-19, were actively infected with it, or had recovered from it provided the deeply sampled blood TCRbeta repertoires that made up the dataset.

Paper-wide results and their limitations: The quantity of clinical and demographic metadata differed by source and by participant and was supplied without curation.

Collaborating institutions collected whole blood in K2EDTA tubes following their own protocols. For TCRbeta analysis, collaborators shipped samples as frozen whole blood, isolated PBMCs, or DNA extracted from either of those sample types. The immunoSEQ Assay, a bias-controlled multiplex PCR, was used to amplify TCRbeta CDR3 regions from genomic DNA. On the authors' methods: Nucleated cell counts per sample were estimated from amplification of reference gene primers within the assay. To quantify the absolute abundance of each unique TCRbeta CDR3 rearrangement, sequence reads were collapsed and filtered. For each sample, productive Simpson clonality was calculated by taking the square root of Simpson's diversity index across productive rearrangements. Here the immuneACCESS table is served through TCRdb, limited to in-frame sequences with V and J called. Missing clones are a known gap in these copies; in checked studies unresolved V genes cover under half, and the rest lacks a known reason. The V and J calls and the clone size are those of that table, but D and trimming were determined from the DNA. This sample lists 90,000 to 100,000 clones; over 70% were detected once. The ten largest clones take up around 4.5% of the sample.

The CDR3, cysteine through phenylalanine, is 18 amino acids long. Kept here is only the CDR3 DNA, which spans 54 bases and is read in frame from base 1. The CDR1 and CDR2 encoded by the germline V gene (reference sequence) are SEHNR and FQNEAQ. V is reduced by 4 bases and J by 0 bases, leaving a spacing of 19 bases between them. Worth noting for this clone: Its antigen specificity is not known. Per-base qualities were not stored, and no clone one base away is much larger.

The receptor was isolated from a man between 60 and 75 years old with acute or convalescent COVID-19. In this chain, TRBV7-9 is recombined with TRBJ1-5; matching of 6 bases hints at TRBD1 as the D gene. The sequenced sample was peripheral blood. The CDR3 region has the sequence CASSSTVAGAYSNQPQHF. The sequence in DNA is TGTGCCAGCAGCTCAACTGTCGCAGGGGCCTATAGCAATCAGCCCCAGCATTTT.